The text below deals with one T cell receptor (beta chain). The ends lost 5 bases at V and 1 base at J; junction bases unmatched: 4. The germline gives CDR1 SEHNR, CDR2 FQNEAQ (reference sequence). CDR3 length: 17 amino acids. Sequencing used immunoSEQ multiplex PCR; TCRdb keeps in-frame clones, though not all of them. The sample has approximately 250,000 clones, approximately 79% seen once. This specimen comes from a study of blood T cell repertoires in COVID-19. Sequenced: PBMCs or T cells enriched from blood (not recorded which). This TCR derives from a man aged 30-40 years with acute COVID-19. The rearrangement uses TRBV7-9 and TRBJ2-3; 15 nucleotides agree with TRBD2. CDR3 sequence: CASSRGLAGGRTDTQYF. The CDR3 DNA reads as TGTGCCAGCAGCAGGGGACTAGCGGGAGGTCGCACAGATACGCAGTATTTT.